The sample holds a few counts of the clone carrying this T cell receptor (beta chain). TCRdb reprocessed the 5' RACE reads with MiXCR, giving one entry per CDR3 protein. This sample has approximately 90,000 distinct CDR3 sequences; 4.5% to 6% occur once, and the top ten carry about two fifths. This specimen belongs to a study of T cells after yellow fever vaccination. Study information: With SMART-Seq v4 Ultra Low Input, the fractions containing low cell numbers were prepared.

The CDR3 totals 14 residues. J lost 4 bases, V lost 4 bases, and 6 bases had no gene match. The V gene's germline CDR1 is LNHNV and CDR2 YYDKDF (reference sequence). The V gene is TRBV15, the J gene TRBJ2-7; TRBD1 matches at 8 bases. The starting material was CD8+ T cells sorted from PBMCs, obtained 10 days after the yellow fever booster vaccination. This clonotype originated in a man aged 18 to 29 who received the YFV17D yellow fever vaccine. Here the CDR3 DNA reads TGTGCCACCAGCACCGCAACAGGGGGATACGAGCAGTACTTC. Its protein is CATSTATGGYEQYF.